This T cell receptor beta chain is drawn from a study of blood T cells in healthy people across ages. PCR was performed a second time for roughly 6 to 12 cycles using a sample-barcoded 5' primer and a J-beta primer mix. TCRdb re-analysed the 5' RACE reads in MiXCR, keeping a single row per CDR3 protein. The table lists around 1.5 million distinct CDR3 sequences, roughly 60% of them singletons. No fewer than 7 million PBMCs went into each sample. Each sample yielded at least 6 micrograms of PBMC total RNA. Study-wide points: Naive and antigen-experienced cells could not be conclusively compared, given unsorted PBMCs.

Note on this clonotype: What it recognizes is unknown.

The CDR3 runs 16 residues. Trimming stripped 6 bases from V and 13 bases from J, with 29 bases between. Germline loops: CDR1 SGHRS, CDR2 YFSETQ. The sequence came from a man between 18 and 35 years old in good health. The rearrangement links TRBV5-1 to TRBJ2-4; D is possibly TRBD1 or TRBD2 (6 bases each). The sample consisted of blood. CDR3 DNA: TGCGCCAGCACCCTACGATGGGGGGCCGGGGACAATGAGCAGTACTTC. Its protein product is CASTLRWGAGDNEQYF. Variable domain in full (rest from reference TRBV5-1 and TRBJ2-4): KAGVTQTPRYLIKTRGQQVTLSCSPISGHRSVSWYQQTPGQGLQFLFEYFSETQRNKGNFPGRFSGRQFSNSRSEMNVSTLELGDSALYLCASTLRWGAGDNEQYFGAGTRLSVL.